This T cell receptor beta chain was found in a study of T cell changes during pregnancy in multiple sclerosis. The trim removed 1 base at V and 10 bases at J, leaving 9 bases unmatched. This CDR3 has 15 amino acids. Germline lookup yields CDR1 SGDLS and CDR2 YYNGEE. Generated by immunoSEQ multiplex PCR, the TCRdb table keeps only in-frame clones and is missing some. The sample consists of fewer than 50,000 clones, approximately 94% of them appearing once. This receptor was taken from a female donor with multiple sclerosis, enrolled in a pregnancy study. This specimen consisted of CD8+ T cells from peripheral blood mononuclear cells, obtained in the first trimester of pregnancy. The chain links TRBV9 to TRBJ2-2, with 8 positions matching TRBD2. In nucleotides, the CDR3 is TGTGCCAGCAGCGTATACGGGGGGGGTCGTGAGGAGCTGTTTTTT. Translating gives CASSVYGGGREELFF.